One sample yielded the 16 T cell receptor beta chains listed below, sequenced in a study of shared clonotypes between healthy human individuals. Clones were read by immunoSEQ multiplex PCR, and TCRdb kept only the in-frame ones, dropping some. Found here are millions of clones, approximately 95% of them singletons; the top ten hold 0.39%. Sample: naive CD4+ T cells from PBMCs. Subset defined: CD45RA+ positively selected. These receptors were collected from a man aged 18 to 29 in good health. Some clones in this sample may be carry-over from other donors' samples.

The chain employs TRBV9 and TRBJ1-5; D is possibly TRBD1 (6 bases). V was pared by 4 bases and J by 4 bases, with 15 bases between. CDR1 and CDR2 (germline): SGDLS, YYNGEE. The CDR3 is made up of 15 amino acids. CDR3 loop: CASSSQGSGNQPQHF. The CDR3 DNA follows: TGTGCCAGCAGCTCCCAGGGGTCCGGGAATCAGCCCCAGCATTTT.

The J gene is TRBJ1-1, the V gene TRBV11-2; D is perhaps TRBD1 (6 bases). Trimming took off 4 bases at V and 1 base at J, with 16 bases between the two ends. The CDR3 sequence is 16 residues long. In germline, CDR1 is SGHAT, CDR2 FQNNGV. The CDR3 DNA follows: TGTGCCAGCAGCTCGCCCCGCGACAGGCAGAACACTGAAGCTTTCTTT. This sequence encodes CASSSPRDRQNTEAFF.

V is TRBV6-1 and J is TRBJ2-3; the D gene could be TRBD1 or TRBD2 (5 bases each). The CDR3 is 15 residues long. From germline, CDR1 is MNHNS and CDR2 SASEGT. V was pared by 4 bases and J by 2 bases, with 13 bases between. In nucleotides, the CDR3 is TGTGCCAGCAGTGGAGGGACCTACCTCACAGATACGCAGTATTTT. Translating gives CASSGGTYLTDTQYF.

The rearrangement uses TRBV2 and TRBJ1-5; possibly TRBD1 for D (5 bases). This CDR3 has 15 amino acids. Germline CDR1 and CDR2: SNHLY and FYNNEI. Trimming cost V 7 bases and J 4 bases, with 17 bases left between them. The CDR3 nucleotides are TGTGCCAGCACCGAGGGGCCTTCCGGGAATCAGCCCCAGCATTTT. Amino acid sequence: CASTEGPSGNQPQHF.

The genes are TRBV7-2 and TRBJ2-1, with D hard to call. Germline lookup yields CDR1 SGHTA and CDR2 FQGNSA. Deletions cut 0 bases from V and 2 bases from J, with 5 bases between. The CDR3 contains 14 residues. The CDR3 sequence: CASSLAWPYNEQFF. For the CDR3, the DNA is TGTGCCAGCAGCTTAGCGTGGCCCTACAATGAGCAGTTCTTC.

This chain joins TRBV7-2 and TRBJ2-1, with D possibly being TRBD1 (5 bases). V was clipped by 0 bases and J by 5 bases, with 14 bases between them. Germline V lookup: CDR1 SGHTA, CDR2 FQGNSA. The CDR3 covers 16 residues. The CDR3 coding sequence is TGTGCCAGCAGCTTAGCGCTAGGGGCTAGAAACAATGAGCAGTTCTTC. Translation gives CASSLALGARNNEQFF. The full variable domain, its missing parts supplied by reference TRBV7-2 and TRBJ2-1, is GAGVSQSPSNKVTEKGKDVELRCDPISGHTALYWYRQSLGQGLEFLIYFQGNSAPDKSGLPSDRFSAERTGGSVSTLTIQRTQQEDSAVYLCASSLALGARNNEQFFGPGTRLTVL.

The V call is TRBV29-1, the J call TRBJ1-2; D is ambiguous. The V end was cut by 4 bases, the J end by 2 bases, with 8 bases between. CDR1 is SQVTM, CDR2 ANQGSEA, per germline. The CDR3 loop spans 12 amino acids. The CDR3 is CSVAAGNYGYTF. The DNA of the CDR3 is TGCAGCGTTGCGGCGGGGAACTATGGCTACACCTTC.

This chain connects TRBV28 to TRBJ2-3, with 7 bases aligning to TRBD1. Germline V gene sequence: CDR1 MDHEN, CDR2 SYDVKM. J was trimmed by 3 bases and V by 7 bases; bases with no gene match: 13. The CDR3 has 16 residues. CDR3 sequence (DNA): TGTGCCAGCACGATCCCGACAGGGTCTAGGACAGATACGCAGTATTTT. Its protein product is CASTIPTGSRTDTQYF.

CDR3: CASSSRRSADTQYF. The DNA for the CDR3 is TGTGCCAGCAGCTCACGAAGGTCGGCAGATACGCAGTATTTT. V gene TRBV7-2 combines with J gene TRBJ2-3; D is uncertain. V was trimmed by 4 bases and J by 4 bases, leaving 12 bases between them. The CDR3 length is 14 residues. Germline values: CDR1 SGHTA, CDR2 FQGNSA.

The chain links TRBV7-3 to TRBJ2-1; TRBD2 matches 10 bases. The germline CDR1 and CDR2 sequences are SGHTA and FQGTGA. V lost 2 bases to trimming and J lost 6 bases; unmatched junction nucleotides: 10. The CDR3 covers 17 residues. The CDR3 coding sequence is TGTGCCAGCAGCTTACGATCGCGGACTAGCGGACTCAATGAGCAGTTCTTC. Translating it yields CASSLRSRTSGLNEQFF.

The chain joins TRBV7-2 to TRBJ2-3, with 10 bases fitting TRBD2. The CDR3 has 16 amino acids. Per germline, CDR1 SGHTA and CDR2 FQGNSA. V lost 0 bases to trimming and J lost 5 bases; unmatched junction nucleotides: 5. The CDR3 coding sequence is TGTGCCAGCAGCTTAGCGCAGAGCGGGAGGGTAGATACGCAGTATTTT. It is translated as CASSLAQSGRVDTQYF.

The chain uses TRBV6-4 and TRBJ2-1; 13 positions agree with TRBD2. This CDR3 region has 16 residues. Per germline, CDR1 MRHNA and CDR2 SNTAGT. V shed 6 bases, J shed 4 bases, and the junction held 6 bases outside the gene matches. The chain's CDR3 is CASSRTLAGGYNEQFF. As DNA, the CDR3 is TGTGCCAGCAGCCGCACACTAGCGGGAGGGTACAATGAGCAGTTCTTC.

CDR3 loop: CASSPPAWTRVEQYF. The CDR3 DNA is TGTGCCAGCAGCCCGCCGGCCTGGACCCGCGTTGAGCAGTACTTC. This chain joins TRBV7-9 and TRBJ2-7, with D unresolved. The germline CDR1 and CDR2 sequences are SEHNR and FQNEAQ (reference sequence). V was shortened by 5 bases and J by 7 bases, with 21 bases between the two germline ends. The CDR3 is 15 residues long. Using reference TRBV7-9 and TRBJ2-7 for the parts outside the CDR3, the full variable domain is DTGVSQNPRHKITKRGQNVTFRCDPISEHNRLYWYRQTLGQGPEFLTYFQNEAQLEKSRLLSDRFSAERPKGSFSTLEIQRTEQGDSAMYLCASSPPAWTRVEQYFGPGTRLTVT.

The gene calls are TRBV6-6 and TRBJ2-1; perhaps TRBD1 as D (6 bases). V shed 6 bases and J shed 9 bases, with 12 bases lying between them. The CDR3 is 12 amino acids. CDR1 MNHNY and CDR2 SVGAGI come from the germline V gene (reference sequence). CDR3 region: CASRFTGLEQFF. The CDR3 DNA is TGTGCCAGCAGGTTTACAGGGCTTGAGCAGTTCTTC.

The rearrangement joins TRBV10-3 to TRBJ2-7; D may be TRBD2 (6 bases). The germline V gene has CDR1 ENHRY and CDR2 SYGVKD. There are 15 residues in the CDR3. The V and J ends lost 10 bases and 2 bases respectively, with 21 bases between them. In DNA form, the CDR3 reads TGTGCCACCTGTCCCGTACTAGCTCCGACCTACGAGCAGTACTTC. It yields the protein CATCPVLAPTYEQYF.

Concerning this clone itself: This CDR3 is also generated by other DNA sequences in the sample. This sequence joins TRBV28 and TRBJ2-7; no definite D call. From germline, CDR1 is MDHEN and CDR2 SYDVKM. Trimming cost V 6 bases and J 4 bases, with 10 bases left between them. This CDR3 has 12 amino acids. Here the CDR3 reads CASSQVGYEQYF. CDR3 coding DNA: TGTGCCAGCAGCCAAGTTGGGTACGAGCAGTACTTC.